This is a list of T cell receptor beta chains from one sample in a study of blood T cell repertoires in COVID-19. Generated by immunoSEQ multiplex PCR, the TCRdb table keeps only in-frame clones and is missing some. The table records some 66,000 clones, approximately 88% of them present only once. The source material was peripheral blood. The origin of the receptors is a woman in her sixties with acute or convalescent COVID-19. The CDR3 runs from the conserved cysteine through the conserved F or W. D genes are given only for firm matches. Expanded clones are given a class, and other clones once, few, many or no size at all.

.,TRBJ1-4,TRBV7-2,.,CASSLVFSEKLFF,TGTGCCAGCAGCTTAGTGTTTAGTGAAAAACTGTTTTTT
few,TRBJ2-2,TRBV6-1,.,CASSERWSGNTGELFF,TGTGCCAGCAGTGAACGGTGGTCAGGGAACACCGGGGAGCTGTTTTTT
.,TRBJ1-3,TRBV28,TRBD1,CASRDRGPGNTIYF,TGTGCCAGCAGAGACAGGGGTCCTGGAAACACCATATATTTT
.,TRBJ2-5,TRBV29-1,TRBD1,CSVEGQEQETQYF,TGCAGCGTTGAGGGACAGGAACAAGAGACCCAGTACTTC
.,TRBJ2-2,TRBV29-1,.,CSVEGTLNTGELFF,TGCAGCGTTGAGGGGACTCTGAACACCGGGGAGCTGTTTTTT
once,TRBJ2-1,TRBV7-9,.,CASSLDLSVREQFF,TGTGCCAGCAGCTTAGATCTCTCGGTACGTGAGCAGTTCTTC
few,TRBJ1-1,TRBV29-1,.,CSVEAHDGTEAFF,TGCAGCGTTGAAGCGCACGACGGGACAGAAGCTTTCTTT
once,TRBJ2-5,TRBV7-3,.,CASSGGPQETQYF,TGTGCCAGCAGCGGGGGCCCACAAGAGACCCAGTACTTC
.,TRBJ1-2,TRBV5-1,.,CASSSRQLGGLGGYTF,TGCGCCAGCAGCTCTAGACAGCTGGGGGGACTTGGGGGCTACACCTTC
.,TRBJ1-2,TRBV4-2,.,CASSPRGAVDGYTF,TGTGCCAGCAGCCCACGAGGCGCCGTAGATGGCTACACCTTC
.,TRBJ2-2,TRBV7-3,TRBD2,CASSVRTSGVGTGELFF,TGTGCCAGCAGCGTAAGGACTAGCGGGGTCGGTACCGGGGAGCTGTTTTTT
once,TRBJ1-5,TRBV5-5,.,CASSLTGNQPQHF,TGTGCCAGCAGCTTAACGGGCAATCAGCCCCAGCATTTT
.,TRBJ2-1,TRBV20-1,.,CSARAAGEQFF,TGCAGTGCTAGAGCGGCGGGTGAGCAGTTCTTC
.,TRBJ1-2,TRBV7-8,TRBD1,CASSPGLGDRATFNYGYTF,TGTGCCAGCAGCCCTGGATTGGGGGACAGGGCCACCTTTAACTATGGCTACACCTTC
few,TRBJ1-2,TRBV2,TRBD1,CASSFYRRDRSYGYTF,TGTGCCAGCAGCTTCTATCGTCGGGACAGGTCCTATGGCTACACCTTC
.,TRBJ1-1,TRBV21-1,.,CASSTGTVRTEAFF,TGTGCCAGCAGCACCGGGACAGTGAGAACTGAAGCTTTCTTT
once,TRBJ2-3,TRBV27,.,CASTLAYSTDTQYF,TGTGCCAGCACGCTAGCTTACAGCACAGATACGCAGTATTTT